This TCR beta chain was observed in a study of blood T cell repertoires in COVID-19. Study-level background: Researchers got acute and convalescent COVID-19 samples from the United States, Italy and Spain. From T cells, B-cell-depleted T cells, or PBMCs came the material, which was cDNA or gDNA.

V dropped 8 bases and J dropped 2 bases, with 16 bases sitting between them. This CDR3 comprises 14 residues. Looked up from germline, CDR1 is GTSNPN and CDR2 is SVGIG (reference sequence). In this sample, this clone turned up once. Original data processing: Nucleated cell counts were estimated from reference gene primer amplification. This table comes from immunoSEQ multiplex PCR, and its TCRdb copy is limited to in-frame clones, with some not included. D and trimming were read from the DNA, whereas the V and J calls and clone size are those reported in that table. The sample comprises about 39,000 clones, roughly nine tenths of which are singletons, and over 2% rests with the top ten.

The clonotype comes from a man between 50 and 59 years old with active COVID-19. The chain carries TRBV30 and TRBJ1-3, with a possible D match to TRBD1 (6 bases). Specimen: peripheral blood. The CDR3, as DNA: TGTGCCCGGACCCATCAGGGGACTGGAAACACCATATATTTT. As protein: CARTHQGTGNTIYF.